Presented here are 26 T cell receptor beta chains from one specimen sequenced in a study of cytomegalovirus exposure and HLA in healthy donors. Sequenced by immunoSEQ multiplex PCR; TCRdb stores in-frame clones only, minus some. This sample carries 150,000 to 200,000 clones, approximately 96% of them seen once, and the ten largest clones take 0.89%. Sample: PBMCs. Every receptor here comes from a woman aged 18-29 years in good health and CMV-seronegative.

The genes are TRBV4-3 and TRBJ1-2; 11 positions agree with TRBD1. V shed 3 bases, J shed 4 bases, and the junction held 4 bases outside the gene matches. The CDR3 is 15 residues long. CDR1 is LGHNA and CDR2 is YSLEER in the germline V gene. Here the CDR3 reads CASSQDRGPSYGYTF. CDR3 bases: TGCGCCAGCAGCCAGGACAGGGGGCCCAGCTATGGCTACACCTTC.

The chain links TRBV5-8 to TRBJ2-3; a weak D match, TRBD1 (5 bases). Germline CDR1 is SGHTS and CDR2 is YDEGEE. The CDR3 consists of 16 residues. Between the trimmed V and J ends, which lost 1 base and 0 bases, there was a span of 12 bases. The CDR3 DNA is TGTGCCAGCAGCTTGTGGAAGGGGCCGAGCACAGATACGCAGTATTTT. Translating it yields CASSLWKGPSTDTQYF.

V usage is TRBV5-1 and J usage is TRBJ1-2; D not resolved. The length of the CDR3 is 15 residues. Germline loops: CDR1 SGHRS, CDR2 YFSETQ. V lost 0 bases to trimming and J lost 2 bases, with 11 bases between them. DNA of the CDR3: TGCGCCAGCAGCTTGGAGTCCCAGGTCAACTATGGCTACACCTTC. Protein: CASSLESQVNYGYTF.

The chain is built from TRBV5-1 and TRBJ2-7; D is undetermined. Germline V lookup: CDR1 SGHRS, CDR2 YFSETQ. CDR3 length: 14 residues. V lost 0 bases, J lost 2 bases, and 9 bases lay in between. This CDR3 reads CASSLVRSPYEQYF. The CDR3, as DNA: TGCGCCAGCAGCTTGGTTCGGAGTCCCTACGAGCAGTACTTC.

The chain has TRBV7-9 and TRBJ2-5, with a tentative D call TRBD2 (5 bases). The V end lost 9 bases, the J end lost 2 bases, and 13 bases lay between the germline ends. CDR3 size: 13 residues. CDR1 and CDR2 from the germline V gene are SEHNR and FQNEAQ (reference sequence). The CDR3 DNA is TGTGCCAGTACGGGGTATTTTCAAGAGACCCAGTACTTC. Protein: CASTGYFQETQYF.

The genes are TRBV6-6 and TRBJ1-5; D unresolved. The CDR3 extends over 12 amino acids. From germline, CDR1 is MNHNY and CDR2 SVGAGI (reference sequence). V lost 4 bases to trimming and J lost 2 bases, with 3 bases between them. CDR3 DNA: TGTGCCAGCAGTTTCGGCAATCAGCCCCAGCATTTT. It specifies CASSFGNQPQHF.

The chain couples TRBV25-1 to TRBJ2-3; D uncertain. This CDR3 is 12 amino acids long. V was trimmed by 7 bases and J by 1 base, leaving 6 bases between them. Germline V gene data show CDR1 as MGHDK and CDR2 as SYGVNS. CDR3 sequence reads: CASNAGTDTQYF. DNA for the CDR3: TGTGCCAGCAACGCGGGCACAGATACGCAGTATTTT. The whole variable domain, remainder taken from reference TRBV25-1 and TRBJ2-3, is EADIYQTPRYLVIGTGKKITLECSQTMGHDKMYWYQQDPGMELHLIHYSYGVNSTEKGDLSSESTVSRIRTEHFPLTLESARPSHTSQYLCASNAGTDTQYFGPGTRLTVL.

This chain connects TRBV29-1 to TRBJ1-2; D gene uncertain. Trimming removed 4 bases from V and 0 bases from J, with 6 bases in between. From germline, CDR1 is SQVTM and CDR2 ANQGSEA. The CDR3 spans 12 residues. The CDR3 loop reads CSVGGANYGYTF. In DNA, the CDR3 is TGCAGCGTTGGGGGAGCTAACTATGGCTACACCTTC.

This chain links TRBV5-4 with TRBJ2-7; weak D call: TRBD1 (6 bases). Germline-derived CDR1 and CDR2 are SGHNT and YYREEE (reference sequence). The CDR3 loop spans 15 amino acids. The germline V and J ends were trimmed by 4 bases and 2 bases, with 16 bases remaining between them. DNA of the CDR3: TGTGCCAGCAGCCGGTCCGGGACAAACCCCTACGAGCAGTACTTC. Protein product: CASSRSGTNPYEQYF. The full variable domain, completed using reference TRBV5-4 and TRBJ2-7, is ETGVTQSPTHLIKTRGQQVTLRCSSQSGHNTVSWYQQALGQGPQFIFQYYREEENGRGNFPPRFSGLQFPNYSSELNVNALELDDSALYLCASSRSGTNPYEQYFGPGTRLTVT.

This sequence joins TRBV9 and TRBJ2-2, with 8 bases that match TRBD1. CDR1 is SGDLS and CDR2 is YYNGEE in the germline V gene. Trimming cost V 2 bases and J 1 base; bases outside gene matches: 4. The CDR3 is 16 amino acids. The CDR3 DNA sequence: TGTGCCAGCAGCGTCGGGACAGGCCTGAACACCGGGGAGCTGTTTTTT. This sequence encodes CASSVGTGLNTGELFF.

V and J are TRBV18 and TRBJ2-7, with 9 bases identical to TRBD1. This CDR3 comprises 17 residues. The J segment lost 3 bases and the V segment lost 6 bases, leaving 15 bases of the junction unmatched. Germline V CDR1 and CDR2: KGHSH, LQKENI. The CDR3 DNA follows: TGTGCCAGCTCCGGGGGCCCCGGGACAGGGTCTCTCTACGAGCAGTACTTC. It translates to CASSGGPGTGSLYEQYF. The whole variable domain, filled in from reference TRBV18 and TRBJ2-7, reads NAGVMQNPRHLVRRRGQEARLRCSPMKGHSHVYWYRQLPEEGLKFMVYLQKENIIDESGMPKERFSAEFPKEGPSILRIQQVVRGDSAAYFCASSGGPGTGSLYEQYFGPGTRLTVT.

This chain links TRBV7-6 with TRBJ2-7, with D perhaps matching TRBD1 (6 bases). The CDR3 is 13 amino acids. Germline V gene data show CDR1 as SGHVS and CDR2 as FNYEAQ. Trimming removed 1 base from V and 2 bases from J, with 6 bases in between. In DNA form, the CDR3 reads TGTGCCAGCAGCTTAGGGGACACCTACGAGCAGTACTTC. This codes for CASSLGDTYEQYF. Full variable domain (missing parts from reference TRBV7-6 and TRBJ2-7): GAGVSQSPRYKVTKRGQDVALRCDPISGHVSLYWYRQALGQGPEFLTYFNYEAQQDKSGLPNDRFSAERPEGSISTLTIQRTEQRDSAMYRCASSLGDTYEQYFGPGTRLTVT.

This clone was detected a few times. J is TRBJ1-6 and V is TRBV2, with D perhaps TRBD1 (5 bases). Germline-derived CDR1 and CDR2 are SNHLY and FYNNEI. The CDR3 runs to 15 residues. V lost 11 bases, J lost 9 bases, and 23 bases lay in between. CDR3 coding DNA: TGTGCCTCTCAGAGCGGGTATCGGGGGACTTCACCCCTCCACTTT. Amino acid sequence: CASQSGYRGTSPLHF.

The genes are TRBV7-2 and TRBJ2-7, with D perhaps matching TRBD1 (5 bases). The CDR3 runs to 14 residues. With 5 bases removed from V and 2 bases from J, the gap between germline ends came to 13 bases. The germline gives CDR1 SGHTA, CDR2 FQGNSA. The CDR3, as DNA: TGTGCCAGCAGCAGAACGACAGCCCCCTACGAGCAGTACTTC. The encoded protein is CASSRTTAPYEQYF.

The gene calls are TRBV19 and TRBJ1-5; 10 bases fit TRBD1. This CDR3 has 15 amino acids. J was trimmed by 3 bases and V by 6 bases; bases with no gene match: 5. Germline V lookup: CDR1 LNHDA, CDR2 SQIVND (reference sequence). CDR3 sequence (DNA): TGTGCCAGTAGAGCCGGGACAGGGGTCAATCAGCCCCAGCATTTT. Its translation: CASRAGTGVNQPQHF. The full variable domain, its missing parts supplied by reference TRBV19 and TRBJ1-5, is DGGITQSPKYLFRKEGQNVTLSCEQNLNHDAMYWYRQDPGQGLRLIYYSQIVNDFQKGDIAEGYSVSREKKESFPLTVTSAQKNPTAFYLCASRAGTGVNQPQHFGDGTRLSIL.

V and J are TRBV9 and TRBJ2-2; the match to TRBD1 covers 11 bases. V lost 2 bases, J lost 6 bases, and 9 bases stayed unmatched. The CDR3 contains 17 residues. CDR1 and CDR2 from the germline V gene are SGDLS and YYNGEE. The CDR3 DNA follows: TGTGCCAGCAGCGTGAACTCGCCGGGACAGGGGGCCGGGGAGCTGTTTTTT. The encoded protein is CASSVNSPGQGAGELFF.

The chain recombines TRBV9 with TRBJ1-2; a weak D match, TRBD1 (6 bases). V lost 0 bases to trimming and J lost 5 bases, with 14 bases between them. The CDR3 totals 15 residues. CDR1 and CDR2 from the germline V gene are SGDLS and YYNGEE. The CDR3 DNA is TGTGCCAGCAGCGTAGGGCTCAGGGGAAGTTATGGCTACACCTTC. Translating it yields CASSVGLRGSYGYTF.

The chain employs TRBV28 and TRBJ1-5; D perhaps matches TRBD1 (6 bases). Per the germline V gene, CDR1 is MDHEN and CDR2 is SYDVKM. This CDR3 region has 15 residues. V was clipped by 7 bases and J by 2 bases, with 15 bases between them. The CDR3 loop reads CASMINRAGNQPQHF. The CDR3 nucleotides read TGTGCCAGCATGATTAACAGGGCAGGCAATCAGCCCCAGCATTTT.

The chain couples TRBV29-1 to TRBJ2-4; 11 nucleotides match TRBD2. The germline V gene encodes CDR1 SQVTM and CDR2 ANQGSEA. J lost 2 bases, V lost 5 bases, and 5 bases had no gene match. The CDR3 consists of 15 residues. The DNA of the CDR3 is TGCAGCGTTTCCCTAGCGGGGGGCTCCAAAAACATTCAGTACTTC. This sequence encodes CSVSLAGGSKNIQYF.

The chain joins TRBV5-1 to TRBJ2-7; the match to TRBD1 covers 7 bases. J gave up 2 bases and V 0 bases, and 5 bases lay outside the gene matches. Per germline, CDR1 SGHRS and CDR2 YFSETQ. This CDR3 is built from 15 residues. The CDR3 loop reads CASSLETGKPYEQYF. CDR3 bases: TGCGCCAGCAGCTTGGAGACAGGGAAACCCTACGAGCAGTACTTC.

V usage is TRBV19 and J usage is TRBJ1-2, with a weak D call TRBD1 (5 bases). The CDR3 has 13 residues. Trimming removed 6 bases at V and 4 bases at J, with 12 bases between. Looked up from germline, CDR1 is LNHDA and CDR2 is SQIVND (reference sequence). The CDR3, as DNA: TGTGCCAGTAGACGGCAGGGCGCCTATGGCTACACCTTC. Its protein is CASRRQGAYGYTF.

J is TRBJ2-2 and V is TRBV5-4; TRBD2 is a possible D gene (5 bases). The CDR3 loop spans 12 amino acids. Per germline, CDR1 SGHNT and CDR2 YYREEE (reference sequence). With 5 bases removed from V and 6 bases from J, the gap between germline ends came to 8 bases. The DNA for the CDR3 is TGTGCCAGCAGTCGGGGTTCCGGGGAGCTGTTTTTT. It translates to CASSRGSGELFF. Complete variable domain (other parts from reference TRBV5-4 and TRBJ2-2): ETGVTQSPTHLIKTRGQQVTLRCSSQSGHNTVSWYQQALGQGPQFIFQYYREEENGRGNFPPRFSGLQFPNYSSELNVNALELDDSALYLCASSRGSGELFFGEGSRLTVL.

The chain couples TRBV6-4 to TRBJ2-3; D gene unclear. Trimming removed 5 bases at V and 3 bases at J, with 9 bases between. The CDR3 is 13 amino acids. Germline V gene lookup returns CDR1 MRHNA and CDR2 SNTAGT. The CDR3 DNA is TGTGCCAGCAGTACAACCCCGACAGATACGCAGTATTTT. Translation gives CASSTTPTDTQYF.

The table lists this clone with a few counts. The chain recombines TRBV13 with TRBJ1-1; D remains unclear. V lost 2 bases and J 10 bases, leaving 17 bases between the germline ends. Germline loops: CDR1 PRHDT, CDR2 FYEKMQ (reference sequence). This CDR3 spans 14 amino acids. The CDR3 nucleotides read TGTGCCAGCAGCTTAACCTCACGTGTGGCTGGAGCTTTCTTT. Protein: CASSLTSRVAGAFF.

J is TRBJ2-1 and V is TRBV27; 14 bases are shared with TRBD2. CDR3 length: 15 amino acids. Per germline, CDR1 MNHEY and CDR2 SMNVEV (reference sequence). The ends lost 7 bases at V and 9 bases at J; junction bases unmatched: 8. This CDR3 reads CASTLTSGGAGEQFF. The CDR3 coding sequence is TGTGCCAGCACTTTGACTAGCGGGGGGGCCGGTGAGCAGTTCTTC.

CDR3 protein: CASSAQGRISGANVLTF. The CDR3 DNA sequence: TGTGCCAGCAGCGCACAGGGACGTATCTCTGGGGCCAACGTCCTGACTTTC. The rearrangement joins TRBV9 to TRBJ2-6, with D possibly TRBD1 on 6 matching bases. Trimming took 3 bases from V and 0 from J, leaving 13 bases between them. The CDR3 loop spans 17 amino acids. Germline values: CDR1 SGDLS, CDR2 YYNGEE.